This T cell receptor beta chain appears in the sequencing data of a study of shared T cell receptors in the human thymus. Produced via immunoSEQ multiplex PCR; TCRdb's table is partial and in-frame only. The sample includes roughly 560,000 clones, about four fifths of them seen just once. This clone was seen once. The CDR3 spans 16 residues. The V gene end was trimmed by 6 bases and the J gene end by 4 bases; junction bases not matched to a gene: 3. Germline V gene lookup returns CDR1 ENHRY and CDR2 SYGVKD. This same sample was also taken into another study, of human thymus T cells. Per that study: Donors were healthy Finnish infants having corrective surgery for congenital heart defects. Surgeons resected thymus tissue during corrective heart surgery. There appeared to be biased usage of V and J genes in thymic and blood repertoires. Related studies found that unrelated individuals share highly overlapping thymic repertoires.

This chain connects TRBV10-3 to TRBJ2-1; 16 nucleotides agree with TRBD2. The sequenced sample consisted of thymocytes. The receptor comes from a boy younger than two with a congenital heart defect. The CDR3 loop reads CAIRGTSGREYNEQFF. CDR3 DNA: TGTGCCATCAGGGGGACTAGCGGGAGGGAATACAATGAGCAGTTCTTC.